The entry below gives a single T cell receptor beta chain sequence along with its context. This table comes from immunoSEQ multiplex PCR, and its TCRdb copy is limited to in-frame clones, with some not included. In the table there are over 60,000 clones, 85% to 95% of which are singletons. These data originate in a study of technical replicates of blood from several donors. The CDR3 length is 14 residues. Germline CDR1 is MNHNS and CDR2 is SASEGT. V gave up 8 bases and J gave up 2 bases; unmatched junction bases: 6. Sequences were obtained from T cells isolated from PBMCs. The origin of this receptor is a human donor in good health. The chain is built from TRBV6-1 and TRBJ1-2; 9 bases are shared with TRBD1. The CDR3 DNA reads TGTGCCAGCGGAGGGACAGGGAGCAACTATGGCTACACCTTC. Translated, it gives CASGGTGSNYGYTF.